The source of this T cell receptor beta chain is a study of CD8 T cells in Susac syndrome. Study as a whole: Patients with Susac syndrome were, at the time of blood collection, therapy-naive, maintained on corticosteroids, or maintained on intravenous immunoglobulin alone. General observations from the study: The study's TCR sequencing and HLA analysis covered a relatively small number of individuals, and the study acknowledged this.

As regards this clonotype: As yet, its antigen is unknown.

In Susac syndrome patients, recently defined diagnostic criteria for definite or probable disease were met. RNA, at about 0.45 to 1 ug, was reverse transcribed with random hexamers. TCRdb recomputed calls from the immunoSEQ multiplex PCR reads with MiXCR, one row per CDR3 protein. The table has about 190,000 distinct CDR3 sequences, nearly 97% seen once. The germline CDR1 and CDR2 sequences are MNHEY and SVGEGT. Trimming left V 7 bases short and J 1 base short, with 14 bases between. This CDR3 has 14 residues. The receptor comes from a human donor with Susac syndrome. V usage is TRBV6-2 or TRBV6-3 and J usage is TRBJ2-7; D is perhaps TRBD1 (6 bases). Sequenced material: CD4+ T cells from PBMCs. The CDR3: CASTTTGTSYEQYF. DNA of the CDR3: TGTGCCAGCACCACGACCGGGACATCCTACGAGCAGTACTTC.